This record concerns one T cell receptor (beta chain) sequence. Its antigen is still unknown. The data are from a study of cytomegalovirus exposure and HLA in healthy donors. Turning to the study itself: The approximately 130 validation repertoires and the roughly 680 first-cohort repertoires shared a platform, a later analysis reported.

Assay used: immunoSEQ multiplex PCR; TCRdb lists only in-frame clones, some missing. The sample has some 200,000 clones, approximately 83% seen once. The study, taken as a whole, reports: The listing of 150 to 200 TCR beta chains classed them as cytomegalovirus-associated.

CDR3 length: 14 amino acids. CDR1 and CDR2 from the germline V gene are SGHRS and YFSETQ. The trim removed 4 bases at V and 12 bases at J, leaving 11 bases unmatched. The TCR sequence derives from a woman between 18 and 29 years old in good health and CMV-seropositive. Input material: PBMCs. The rearrangement uses TRBV5-1 and TRBJ2-1, with 9 bases lining up with TRBD1. The CDR3 DNA is TGCGCCAGCAGCCCCGGGACAGGGCAGACGTCGCAGTTCTTC. It is translated as CASSPGTGQTSQFF.